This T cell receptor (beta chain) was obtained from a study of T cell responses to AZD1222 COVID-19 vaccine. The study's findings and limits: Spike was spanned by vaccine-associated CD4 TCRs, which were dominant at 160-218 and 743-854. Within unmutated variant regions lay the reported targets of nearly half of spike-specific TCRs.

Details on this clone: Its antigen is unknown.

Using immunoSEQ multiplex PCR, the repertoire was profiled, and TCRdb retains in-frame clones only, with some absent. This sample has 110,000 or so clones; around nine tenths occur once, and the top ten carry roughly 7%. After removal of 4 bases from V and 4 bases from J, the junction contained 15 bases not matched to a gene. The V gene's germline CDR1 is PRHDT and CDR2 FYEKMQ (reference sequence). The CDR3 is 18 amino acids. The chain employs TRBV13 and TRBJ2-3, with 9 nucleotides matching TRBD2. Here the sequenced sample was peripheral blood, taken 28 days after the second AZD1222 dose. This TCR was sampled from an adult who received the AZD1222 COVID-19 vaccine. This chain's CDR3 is CASSSPFGSGRRADTQYF. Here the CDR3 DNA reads TGTGCCAGCAGCTCCCCGTTTGGTAGCGGGAGAAGAGCAGATACGCAGTATTTT.